The T cell receptor (beta chain) described here comes from a study of blood T cell repertoires in COVID-19. Overall study context: Sites in the United States, Italy and Spain provided acute and convalescent COVID-19 samples. The analysed material was cDNA or gDNA that came from T cells, B-cell-depleted T cells, or PBMCs.

In the source study's methods: Amplified reference gene primers provided the basis for estimating nucleated cell counts. Here immunoSEQ multiplex PCR was the method, and the copy in TCRdb shows in-frame clones only, minus some. The V and J calls and clone size are taken from that table; D and trimming were inferred from the DNA. The table records 150,000 to 200,000 clones, about 85% of them present only once. This clonotype was sampled from a man aged 60 to 75 with active or convalescent COVID-19. The sample was peripheral blood.

DNA for the CDR3: TGTGCCAGCACCCCCAGACCCTCGGGAGAGACCCAGTACTTC. Protein product: CASTPRPSGETQYF. The chain is built from TRBV11-2 and TRBJ2-5; D gene ambiguous. Germline values: CDR1 SGHAT, CDR2 FQNNGV. The CDR3 has 14 residues. V gave up 7 bases and J gave up 4 bases, with 16 bases separating them.